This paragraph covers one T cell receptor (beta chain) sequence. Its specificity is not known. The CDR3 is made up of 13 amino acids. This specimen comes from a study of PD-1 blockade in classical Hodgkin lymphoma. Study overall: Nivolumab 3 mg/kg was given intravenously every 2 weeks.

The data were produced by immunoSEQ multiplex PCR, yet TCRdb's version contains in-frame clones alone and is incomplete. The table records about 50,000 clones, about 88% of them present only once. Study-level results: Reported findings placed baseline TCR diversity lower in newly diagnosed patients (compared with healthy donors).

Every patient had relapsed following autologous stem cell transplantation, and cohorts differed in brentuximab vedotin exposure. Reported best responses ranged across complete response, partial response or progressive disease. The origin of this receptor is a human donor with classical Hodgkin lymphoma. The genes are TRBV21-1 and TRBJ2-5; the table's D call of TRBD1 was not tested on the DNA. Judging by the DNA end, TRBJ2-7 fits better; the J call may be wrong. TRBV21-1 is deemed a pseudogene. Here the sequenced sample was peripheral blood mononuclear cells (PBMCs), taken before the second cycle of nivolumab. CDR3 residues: CASRVQCSYEQYF. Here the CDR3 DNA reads TGTGCCAGCAGAGTACAGTGCTCCTACGAGCAGTACTTC.